The T cell receptor beta chain described here comes from a study of blood T cells in healthy people across ages. Study outcomes and limitations: One million T cells yielded diversity estimates that were considered underestimates. Measured against age, TCR beta diversity per million T cells decreased in a roughly linear manner. Unknown donor CMV status possibly confounded expanded clonotype changes.

Every sample yielded at least 7 million isolated PBMCs. About this clonotype itself: Antigen: not known.

The CDR3 has 15 residues. Germline CDR1 reads MNHNS; CDR2 reads SASEGT. Trimming cost V 2 bases and J 6 bases, with 14 bases left between them. The second PCR ran roughly 7 to 12 cycles with a sample-barcoded 5' primer and J-beta primers. Each CDR3 protein is one row after TCRdb ran MiXCR on the 5' RACE reads. The sample carries fewer than 2,000,000 distinct CDR3 sequences, roughly two fifths recorded once. The V call is TRBV6-1, the J call TRBJ2-1; the D gene is possibly TRBD1 (5 bases). This clonotype originated in a human donor in good health. Specimen: blood. CDR3 sequence: CASSESLGAFNEQFF. In nucleotides, the CDR3 is TGTGCCAGCAGTGAATCCCTAGGGGCGTTCAATGAGCAGTTCTTC.